This passage covers 21 T cell receptor beta chains from one sample sequenced in a study of T-cell memory formation after mild COVID-19. TCRdb reprocessed the 5' RACE reads with MiXCR, giving one entry per CDR3 protein. The top ten hold under 15% of the sample, which has fewer than 500,000 distinct CDR3 sequences, around a quarter seen once. Sequences were obtained from PBMCs or a T cell subset sorted from them (not recorded which). The receptors here all came from an adult woman who had mild COVID-19 (a few samples of this study predate the infection). Cell type and time point are not known.

This clonotype was found a few times. V is TRBV7-8 and J is TRBJ2-2; the match to TRBD2 covers 8 bases. The CDR3 extends over 16 amino acids. Unmatched junction bases numbered 12, after V lost 3 bases and J lost 9 bases. In germline, CDR1 is SGHVS, CDR2 FQNEAQ. The CDR3 sequence: CASSFLRGDLTWELFF. DNA for the CDR3: TGTGCCAGCAGCTTCTTGCGGGGGGATCTCACATGGGAGCTGTTTTTT.

This clonotype was counted many times. V gene TRBV3-2 combines with J gene TRBJ1-1; the table's D call TRBD1 went unverified against the DNA. TRBV3-2 is an annotated pseudogene. The CDR3 sequence is 15 residues long. The CDR3 region has the DNA TGTGCCAGCAGCCAAGACCCCGGGGGGAACACTGAAGCTTTCTTT. Translating gives CASSQDPGGNTEAFF.

V is TRBV30 and J is TRBJ1-2, with TRBD1 as a possible D gene (5 bases). Trimming pared 0 bases from V and 7 bases from J, leaving 15 bases between. The germline gives CDR1 GTSNPN, CDR2 SVGIG (reference sequence). The CDR3 covers 14 residues. The CDR3 DNA reads TGTGCCTGGAGTGTACGGGGCAGGGCGGCTGGCTACACCTTC. This sequence encodes CAWSVRGRAAGYTF.

The V and J genes are TRBV6-2 or TRBV6-3 and TRBJ1-5, with a tentative D call TRBD1 (5 bases). The CDR3 loop spans 15 amino acids. V was trimmed by 2 bases and J by 4 bases, leaving 12 bases between them. CDR1 is MNHEY, CDR2 SVGEGT, per germline. This CDR3 is CASSYVGGGNQPQHF. CDR3 sequence (DNA): TGTGCCAGCAGTTACGTCGGTGGGGGGAATCAGCCCCAGCATTTT.

The V gene is TRBV5-1, the J gene TRBJ2-7, with a tentative D call TRBD2 (5 bases). This CDR3 has 15 residues. Trimming cost V 0 bases and J 3 bases, with 13 bases left between them. Germline V CDR1 and CDR2: SGHRS, YFSETQ. The CDR3 sequence: CASSLELYGIYEQYF. CDR3 sequence (DNA): TGCGCCAGCAGCTTGGAGTTGTACGGGATCTACGAGCAGTACTTC.

This clonotype was detected a few times. J is TRBJ2-2 and V is TRBV29-1; D remains unclear. Germline CDR1 is SQVTM and CDR2 is ANQGSEA. The CDR3 sequence is 11 residues long. Trimming pared 7 bases from V and 5 bases from J, leaving 8 bases between. CDR3 amino acids: CSAGSTGELFF. Here the CDR3 DNA reads TGCAGCGCTGGTTCGACCGGGGAGCTGTTTTTT.

The table lists this clonotype with a few counts. The chain has TRBV6-2 or TRBV6-3 and TRBJ2-2; D uncertain. Germline V lookup: CDR1 MNHEY, CDR2 SVGEGT. The V gene lost 0 bases and the J gene lost 13 bases, with 9 bases spanning the gap. The CDR3 is 12 amino acids. For the CDR3, the DNA is TGTGCCAGCAGTTACTCGGGAACGGTGCTGTTTTTT. Its translation is CASSYSGTVLFF.

This chain connects TRBV30 to TRBJ1-2; 7 nucleotides align to TRBD1. The CDR3 extends over 13 amino acids. Germline assignment: CDR1 GTSNPN and CDR2 SVGIG (reference sequence). The V gene end was trimmed by 3 bases and the J gene end by 4 bases; junction bases not matched to a gene: 5. The CDR3 nucleotides read TGTGCCTGGAGCAGGGGACAGCTCTATGGCTACACCTTC. Encoded protein: CAWSRGQLYGYTF.

This clonotype was observed a few times. The rearrangement links TRBV28 to TRBJ2-3; 12 nucleotides match TRBD2. Trimming removed 3 bases from V and 6 bases from J; junction bases left unmatched: 13. Per the germline V gene, CDR1 is MDHEN and CDR2 is SYDVKM. This CDR3 has 18 amino acids. CDR3: CASSLDLAGGPGVDTQYF. The CDR3 bases are TGTGCCAGCAGTTTGGATCTAGCGGGAGGGCCTGGGGTGGATACGCAGTATTTT.

In this sample, this clonotype turned up a few times. V gene TRBV9 combines with J gene TRBJ2-1; 8 bases fit TRBD2. CDR1 SGDLS and CDR2 YYNGEE come from the germline V gene. CDR3 length: 16 amino acids. The junction had 11 bases not matched to a gene; V was cut back by 2 bases and J by 7 bases. CDR3 sequence reads: CASSVASGLGGNEQFF. CDR3 in DNA: TGTGCCAGCAGCGTCGCATCGGGACTAGGGGGGAATGAGCAGTTCTTC.

This chain links TRBV18 with TRBJ2-1, with a weak D call TRBD1 (6 bases). The germline V and J ends were trimmed by 6 bases and 2 bases, with 14 bases remaining between them. This CDR3 has 15 amino acids. Germline CDR1 KGHSH, CDR2 LQKENI. As DNA, the CDR3 is TGTGCCAGCTCTACCGTGGGGGCCACCTACAATGAGCAGTTCTTC. Translating gives CASSTVGATYNEQFF.

This rearrangement joins TRBV10-3 to TRBJ2-5; TRBD1 is a possible D gene (5 bases). Deletions cut 2 bases from V and 5 bases from J, with 6 bases between. Germline values: CDR1 ENHRY, CDR2 SYGVKD. The CDR3 runs to 12 residues. CDR3 loop: CAISEGAETQYF. The CDR3 bases are TGTGCCATCAGTGAGGGGGCGGAGACCCAGTACTTC.

This chain uses TRBV6-5 with TRBJ2-1; 12 bases line up with TRBD2. After removal of 6 bases from V and 2 bases from J, the junction contained 8 bases not matched to a gene. CDR1 and CDR2 from the germline V gene are MNHEY and SVGAGI. CDR3 size: 17 residues. The CDR3 DNA sequence: TGTGCCAGCAGCCTGACTAGCGGGAGTCGGGCCTACAATGAGCAGTTCTTC. As protein: CASSLTSGSRAYNEQFF.

This chain joins TRBV5-5 and TRBJ2-7; D perhaps matches TRBD2 (7 bases). The CDR3 covers 16 residues. Trimming stripped 4 bases from V and 2 bases from J, with 19 bases between. In germline, CDR1 is SGHKS, CDR2 YYEKEE (reference sequence). The CDR3 sequence: CASSEASGGGTYEQYF. The CDR3 nucleotides are TGTGCCAGCAGCGAGGCCTCTGGCGGGGGCACCTACGAGCAGTACTTC.

This clonotype was counted between two and nine times. The V call is TRBV12-3 or TRBV12-4, the J call TRBJ2-1; 8 nucleotides match TRBD2. This CDR3 spans 16 amino acids. The V segment lost 4 bases and the J segment 8 bases; nucleotides outside the gene matches: 13. The CDR3 region has the DNA TGTGCCAGCAGTTGGGGGACTAGTTGGGGTCGGGATGAGCAGTTCTTC. Translation: CASSWGTSWGRDEQFF.

This clonotype appeared many times. The J gene is TRBJ2-1, the V gene TRBV3-1; 11 nucleotides line up with TRBD2. The CDR3 extends over 15 amino acids. Germline V lookup: CDR1 LGHDT, CDR2 YNNKEL (reference sequence). The junction had 3 bases not matched to a gene; V was cut back by 4 bases and J by 4 bases. CDR3 in amino acids: CASSPRLAGYNEQFF. CDR3 DNA sequence: TGTGCCAGCAGCCCAAGACTAGCGGGGTACAATGAGCAGTTCTTC.

V is TRBV27 and J is TRBJ2-3; TRBD1 is a possible D gene (5 bases). This CDR3 is built from 17 residues. V lost 3 bases and J lost 0, with 16 bases in between. CDR1 is MNHEY and CDR2 is SMNVEV in the germline V gene (reference sequence). The CDR3 spells CASSFLYRSSSTDTQYF. The CDR3 DNA follows: TGTGCCAGCAGTTTTCTCTACAGGAGTTCTAGCACAGATACGCAGTATTTT.

In this sample, this clonotype turned up a few times. V is TRBV4-3 and J is TRBJ1-5; D not resolved. Trimming removed 0 bases from V and 5 bases from J, with 5 bases in between. Germline lookup yields CDR1 LGHNA and CDR2 YSLEER. The CDR3 has 13 amino acids. The CDR3 sequence: CASSQDRYQPQHF. The CDR3 DNA reads TGCGCCAGCAGCCAAGACCGTTATCAGCCCCAGCATTTT.

This clonotype was seen only a few times. The chain is built from TRBV15 and TRBJ1-2, with 11 bases aligning to TRBD1. Germline values: CDR1 LNHNV, CDR2 YYDKDF (reference sequence). The V segment lost 3 bases and the J segment 7 bases; nucleotides outside the gene matches: 7. This CDR3 is built from 15 residues. CDR3 amino acids: CATSSGQGAVFGYTF. The CDR3 DNA reads as TGTGCCACCAGCAGTGGACAGGGGGCGGTTTTTGGCTACACCTTC.

This clonotype has only a few counts. CDR3 in DNA: TGTGCCAGCAGTTTACGGATACCTGGGGCCAACGTCCTGACTTTC. It specifies CASSLRIPGANVLTF. The genes are TRBV12-3 or TRBV12-4 and TRBJ2-6; the D is unclear. Trimming removed 2 bases from V and 2 bases from J, with 7 bases in between. CDR3 size: 15 residues.

This clonotype was observed a few times. The J gene is TRBJ2-3, the V gene TRBV20-1, with a tentative D call TRBD1 (5 bases). Deletions cut 4 bases from V and 2 bases from J, with 13 bases between. The CDR3 covers 14 residues. Germline values: CDR1 DFQATT, CDR2 SNEGSKA (reference sequence). The CDR3 reads CSATLTGFTDTQYF. CDR3 in DNA: TGCAGTGCTACCCTTACAGGCTTCACAGATACGCAGTATTTT.